One sample yielded the 25 T cell receptor beta chains listed below, sequenced in a study of identifying expanded T cells in peripheral blood (dated by TCRdb to between 2018 and 2020). The library relied on the immunoSEQ multiplex PCR assay. The immuneACCESS repertoire file appears here via TCRdb, limited to in-frame rearrangements. These files lack a portion of the clones; in checked studies, under half of the deficit traces to unresolved V genes, and the cause of the others is not known. The sample has approximately 100,000 clones on record, roughly 89% of them singletons. Roughly 15% of the sample rests with the top ten. The sample taken for sequencing was blood. These receptors were taken from a person between 18 and 75 years old in good health.

The rearrangement joins TRBV11-1 to TRBJ1-1; D is uncertain. Looked up from germline, CDR1 is SGHAT and CDR2 is FQDESV (reference sequence). Trimming took 2 bases from V and 0 from J, leaving 4 bases between them. The CDR3 runs 13 residues. CDR3 coding DNA: TGTGCCAGCAGCTTAAGACTGAACACTGAAGCTTTCTTT. The encoded protein is CASSLRLNTEAFF.

This clone came up once. This sequence joins TRBV27 and TRBJ2-7; 8 nucleotides align to TRBD1. With 4 bases clipped from V and 2 bases from J, the junction kept 4 bases outside the gene matches. The V gene's germline CDR1 is MNHEY and CDR2 SMNVEV (reference sequence). This CDR3 region has 14 residues. CDR3 sequence reads: CASSYDRGTYEQYF. The CDR3 DNA reads TGTGCCAGCAGTTACGACAGGGGAACCTACGAGCAGTACTTC.

The chain links TRBV4-3 to TRBJ1-6; D gene uncertain. This CDR3 is 15 amino acids long. Germline V gives CDR1 LGHNA, CDR2 YSLEER. Deletions cut 1 base from V and 6 bases from J, with 10 bases between. This CDR3 reads CASSQGRPINSPLHF. CDR3 in DNA: TGCGCCAGCAGCCAAGGAAGGCCAATTAATTCACCCCTCCACTTT.

The chain uses TRBV10-3 and TRBJ1-1; D gene uncertain. Trimming took 3 bases from V and 3 from J, leaving 11 bases between them. Germline CDR1 ENHRY, CDR2 SYGVKD. The length of the CDR3 is 14 residues. DNA of the CDR3: TGTGCCATCAGTGAAGGACCTAGGGACACTGAAGCTTTCTTT. Protein: CAISEGPRDTEAFF.

J is TRBJ2-2 and V is TRBV5-4, with 7 nucleotides matching TRBD2. The CDR3 contains 15 residues. V shed 2 bases, J shed 7 bases, and the junction held 8 bases outside the gene matches. Looked up from germline, CDR1 is SGHNT and CDR2 is YYREEE (reference sequence). Here the CDR3 reads CASSFRREGIGELFF. The CDR3 DNA is TGTGCCAGCAGCTTCAGGAGGGAGGGGATCGGGGAGCTGTTTTTT.

This rearrangement joins TRBV19 to TRBJ1-1; TRBD1 might be the D (5 bases). Germline V gene data show CDR1 as LNHDA and CDR2 as SQIVND (reference sequence). The CDR3 length is 14 residues. Trimming removed 2 bases from V and 10 bases from J, with 17 bases in between. Written as DNA, the CDR3 is TGTGCCAGTAGTATACCCGGGACGGTGGTGGGAGCTTTCTTT. It specifies CASSIPGTVVGAFF.

The rearrangement uses TRBV5-4 and TRBJ2-3; 9 bases agree with TRBD2. CDR3 length equals 16 residues. From germline, CDR1 is SGHNT and CDR2 YYREEE (reference sequence). The CDR3 is CTAYNGGGALGDTQYF. The CDR3 DNA reads as TGTACAGCCTACAACGGCGGGGGGGCGCTGGGAGATACGCAGTATTTT.

The chain uses TRBV30 and TRBJ2-3; the match to TRBD1 covers 8 bases. Per germline, CDR1 GTSNPN and CDR2 SVGIG (reference sequence). The length of the CDR3 is 15 residues. The J segment lost 7 bases and the V segment lost 0 bases, leaving 9 bases of the junction unmatched. This chain's CDR3 is CAWSVQGGGVNTQYF. CDR3 sequence (DNA): TGTGCCTGGAGTGTACAGGGGGGCGGAGTAAATACGCAGTATTTT.

The V gene is TRBV5-1, the J gene TRBJ2-5; a possible D gene is TRBD1 (6 bases). CDR3 size: 14 residues. The germline V gene encodes CDR1 SGHRS and CDR2 YFSETQ. The V end was cut by 7 bases, the J end by 5 bases, with 18 bases between. DNA of the CDR3: TGCGCCAGCTCCCAGGGGTCCCAGGGGGAGACCCAGTACTTC. Its translation: CASSQGSQGETQYF.

This clone was seen a handful of times. The CDR3 DNA reads TGTGCCTGGAGTGTTTTCCAGGGTAATTCACCCCTCCACTTT. Its translation is CAWSVFQGNSPLHF. This chain joins TRBV30 and TRBJ1-6; D is perhaps TRBD1 (5 bases). The germline V gene encodes CDR1 GTSNPN and CDR2 SVGIG (reference sequence). The CDR3 loop spans 14 amino acids. V lost 0 bases, J lost 6 bases, and 9 bases lay in between.

The chain combines TRBV4-3 with TRBJ2-5; D call uncertain. V lost 2 bases and J 8 bases, leaving 3 bases between the germline ends. Per the germline V gene, CDR1 is LGHNA and CDR2 is YSLEER. This CDR3 spans 10 amino acids. CDR3 loop: CASSQPTQYF. The CDR3 region has the DNA TGCGCCAGCAGCCAACCTACCCAGTACTTC.

The chain employs TRBV4-3 and TRBJ1-1, with D possibly TRBD1 on 5 matching bases. CDR3 length: 16 amino acids. CDR1 LGHNA and CDR2 YSLEER come from the germline V gene. V lost 1 base and J 4 bases, leaving 16 bases between the germline ends. Here the CDR3 reads CASSQGDPGGSTEAFF. For the CDR3, the DNA is TGCGCCAGCAGCCAAGGGGATCCCGGGGGGTCCACTGAAGCTTTCTTT.

The chain uses TRBV15 and TRBJ2-1; a possible D gene is TRBD2 (5 bases). The CDR3 runs to 19 residues. Germline assignment: CDR1 LNHNV and CDR2 YYDKDF (reference sequence). V gave up 2 bases and J gave up 6 bases, with 26 bases separating them. In DNA form, the CDR3 reads TGTGCCACCAGCAGATCCCTCGGGAAAGGGCTCGAATATTCCAATGAGCAGTTCTTC. This encodes CATSRSLGKGLEYSNEQFF.

The V and J genes are TRBV28 and TRBJ2-5; D call uncertain. The DNA matches TRBJ2-7 better at its end, which makes the J call doubtful. The CDR3 has 14 amino acids. In germline, CDR1 is MDHEN, CDR2 SYDVKM. The CDR3 nucleotides read TGTGCCAGCAGTTTCTTCGCGGCCTCCTACGAGCAGTACTTC. Amino acid sequence: CASSFFAASYEQYF.

This clone showed up just once. The rearrangement joins TRBV4-2 to TRBJ2-3, with a possible D match to TRBD2 (6 bases). The CDR3 extends over 14 amino acids. V gave up 4 bases and J gave up 3 bases, with 11 bases separating them. The germline gives CDR1 LGHNA, CDR2 YNFKEQ. CDR3 sequence: CASSPGRETDTQYF. As DNA, the CDR3 is TGTGCCAGCAGCCCCGGTCGGGAGACAGATACGCAGTATTTT.

The chain joins TRBV19 to TRBJ2-4, with D perhaps assigned TRBD1 or TRBD2 (5 bases each). Trimming pared 9 bases from V and 8 bases from J, leaving 23 bases between. The CDR3 sequence is 15 residues long. Germline CDR1 and CDR2: LNHDA and SQIVND (reference sequence). The CDR3 reads CASQHNRGYGDIQYF. In nucleotides, the CDR3 is TGTGCCAGCCAACATAATAGGGGCTACGGGGACATTCAGTACTTC.

This clone was seen only once. The V gene is TRBV2, the J gene TRBJ1-1; TRBD1 is a possible D gene (5 bases). Germline CDR1 is SNHLY and CDR2 is FYNNEI. V dropped 8 bases and J dropped 1 base, with 11 bases sitting between them. The CDR3 has 13 amino acids. This chain's CDR3 is CASRGPSNTEAFF. The CDR3 DNA follows: TGTGCCAGCCGGGGACCTTCGAACACTGAAGCTTTCTTT.

V gene TRBV5-1 combines with J gene TRBJ2-1; 12 nucleotides match TRBD2. V was pared by 0 bases and J by 8 bases, with 9 bases of the junction left unmatched. This CDR3 has 17 amino acids. CDR1 is SGHRS, CDR2 YFSETQ, per germline. The CDR3 loop is CASSLGLAGAPGDEQFF. The CDR3 DNA is TGCGCCAGCAGCTTGGGACTAGCGGGGGCGCCCGGGGATGAGCAGTTCTTC.

The genes are TRBV19 and TRBJ2-2; a possible D gene is TRBD2 (6 bases). Looked up from germline, CDR1 is LNHDA and CDR2 is SQIVND (reference sequence). The length of the CDR3 is 16 residues. Trimming removed 7 bases at V and 0 bases at J, with 15 bases between. CDR3 protein: CASTPWGGANTGELFF. CDR3 bases: TGTGCCAGTACCCCGTGGGGCGGGGCGAACACCGGGGAGCTGTTTTTT.

V gene TRBV10-3 combines with J gene TRBJ2-2; 9 nucleotides match TRBD1. CDR1 is ENHRY and CDR2 is SYGVKD in the germline V gene. The CDR3 totals 11 residues. V lost 10 bases to trimming and J lost 9 bases; unmatched junction nucleotides: 3. CDR3 DNA sequence: TGTGCCACGGGACAGGGAAGGGAGCTGTTTTTT. Translation gives CATGQGRELFF.

This clone showed up just once. This chain links TRBV7-2 with TRBJ2-1, with 9 positions matching TRBD2. Germline CDR1 reads SGHTA; CDR2 reads FQGNSA. The CDR3 spans 15 residues. After removal of 6 bases from V and 2 bases from J, the junction contained 5 bases not matched to a gene. The chain's CDR3 is CASRTTSGPYNEQFF. CDR3 nucleotide sequence: TGTGCCAGCAGGACGACTAGCGGTCCCTACAATGAGCAGTTCTTC.

The chain employs TRBV6-5 and TRBJ2-5; 8 bases are a match to TRBD2. The V gene's germline CDR1 is MNHEY and CDR2 SVGAGI. Unmatched junction bases numbered 8, after V lost 0 bases and J lost 5 bases. This CDR3 is 16 amino acids long. The CDR3 here is CASSYSVGGAAETQYF. The CDR3 DNA reads as TGTGCCAGCAGTTACTCGGTCGGGGGGGCCGCGGAGACCCAGTACTTC.

This sequence joins TRBV5-5 and TRBJ2-5; D is possibly TRBD1 (5 bases). V dropped 0 bases and J dropped 2 bases, with 11 bases sitting between them. This CDR3 is built from 15 residues. Germline CDR1 SGHKS, CDR2 YYEKEE (reference sequence). The CDR3 spells CASSLGQLKQETQYF. CDR3 sequence (DNA): TGTGCCAGCAGCTTGGGACAGCTCAAGCAAGAGACCCAGTACTTC. The full variable domain, rest sourced from reference TRBV5-5 and TRBJ2-5, is DAGVTQSPTHLIKTRGQQVTLRCSPISGHKSVSWYQQVLGQGPQFIFQYYEKEERGRGNFPDRFSARQFPNYSSELNVNALLLGDSALYLCASSLGQLKQETQYFGPGTRLLVL.

The chain carries TRBV20-1 and TRBJ1-3; D is undetermined. The CDR3 is 11 amino acids. V was clipped by 4 bases and J by 3 bases, with 4 bases between them. Germline assignment: CDR1 DFQATT and CDR2 SNEGSKA (reference sequence). The CDR3 DNA reads as TGCAGTGCTATGGTTGGAAACACCATATATTTT. Amino acids: CSAMVGNTIYF.

The gene calls are TRBV18 and TRBJ2-7; 7 bases line up with TRBD1. CDR3 length: 14 residues. Germline V gene data show CDR1 as KGHSH and CDR2 as LQKENI. V shed 4 bases and J 2 bases; nucleotides not matched to a gene: 5. Here the CDR3 reads CASSLQTGTYEQYF. DNA for the CDR3: TGTGCCAGCTCACTTCAGACAGGGACCTACGAGCAGTACTTC.